The 32 T cell receptor beta chains in this list originate from one sample, sequenced in a study of blood T cell repertoires in COVID-19 (dated by TCRdb to about 2020). Receptor amplification or capture employed the immunoSEQ multiplex PCR assay. The table was pulled from immuneACCESS by TCRdb, which kept in-frame rearrangements only. Such tables lose some clones; where checked, under half of the loss comes from unresolved V genes, and the rest has no known cause. The sample profile shows roughly 350,000 clones; about nine tenths of them were found once. The ten most abundant clones make up 7% to 8% of the sample. The sample consisted of peripheral blood. These TCRs come from a woman aged 70 to 79 with COVID-19, enrolled during active disease.

The chain combines TRBV5-1 with TRBJ1-2; 7 bases are a match to TRBD1. The CDR3 runs 13 residues. Germline CDR1 and CDR2: SGHRS and YFSETQ. V lost 4 bases to trimming and J lost 0 bases; unmatched junction nucleotides: 0. CDR3 DNA: TGCGCCAGCAGCGACAGGGCTAACTATGGCTACACCTTC. This codes for CASSDRANYGYTF.

V and J are TRBV18 and TRBJ2-5; D may be TRBD2 (7 bases). The ends were cut back, 2 bases at V and 4 bases at J, with 8 bases in the middle. The CDR3 sequence is 13 residues long. Germline V gene data show CDR1 as KGHSH and CDR2 as LQKENI. The CDR3: CASSPAGAETQYF. The DNA of the CDR3 is TGTGCCAGCTCACCAGCGGGGGCAGAGACCCAGTACTTC.

This chain links TRBV4-2 with TRBJ1-6; unclear D gene. V lost 0 bases, J lost 10 bases, and 13 bases lay in between. Germline-derived CDR1 and CDR2 are LGHNA and YNFKEQ. This CDR3 is 15 amino acids long. The CDR3 here is CASSQDHGGQSPLHF. The CDR3 coding sequence is TGTGCCAGCAGCCAAGATCATGGAGGGCAGTCACCCCTCCACTTT.

The V call is TRBV4-3, the J call TRBJ1-1; D possibly corresponds to TRBD1 (6 bases). Germline V CDR1 and CDR2: LGHNA, YSLEER. The ends were cut back, 4 bases at V and 1 base at J, with 10 bases in the middle. The CDR3 extends over 14 amino acids. CDR3 sequence: CASSLSTGNTEAFF. CDR3 nucleotide sequence: TGCGCCAGCAGCCTCTCGACAGGGAACACTGAAGCTTTCTTT.

The V call is TRBV7-9, the J call TRBJ2-7; TRBD2 matches at 9 bases. Germline CDR1 SEHNR, CDR2 FQNEAQ (reference sequence). The junction had 10 bases not matched to a gene; V was cut back by 5 bases and J by 5 bases. The CDR3 is 15 amino acids. The CDR3 nucleotides are TGTGCCAGCAGCCAGACTAGCGGACGGTGGAACGAGCAGTACTTC. Translating gives CASSQTSGRWNEQYF.

This clone was seen once. The chain is built from TRBV6-1 and TRBJ1-3; D is uncertain. The germline V gene has CDR1 MNHNS and CDR2 SASEGT. Trimming stripped 4 bases from V and 0 bases from J, with 13 bases between. This CDR3 region has 16 residues. CDR3 in DNA: TGTGCCAGCAGTGGCATGAGTGTGAGCTCTGGAAACACCATATATTTT. It codes for CASSGMSVSSGNTIYF.

This clone was seen once. The V call is TRBV18, the J call TRBJ1-1; possible D gene TRBD1, 6 bases. Trimming took 2 bases from V and 1 from J, leaving 11 bases between them. The CDR3 length is 15 residues. Germline loops: CDR1 KGHSH, CDR2 LQKENI. CDR3 protein: CASSPYREPNTEAFF. The CDR3 DNA sequence: TGTGCCAGCTCACCATACAGGGAGCCGAACACTGAAGCTTTCTTT.

The rearrangement links TRBV5-8 to TRBJ1-5, with D hard to call. V lost 6 bases to trimming and J lost 0 bases, with 7 bases between them. This CDR3 is 13 amino acids long. CDR1 is SGHTS, CDR2 YDEGEE, per germline. The DNA for the CDR3 is TGTGCCAGCACCGCCGGTAGCAATCAGCCCCAGCATTTT. Its translation is CASTAGSNQPQHF.

This sequence joins TRBV4-1 and TRBJ1-5, with 8 bases identical to TRBD1. The V gene end was trimmed by 2 bases and the J gene end by 6 bases; junction bases not matched to a gene: 6. This CDR3 has 15 residues. CDR1 is MGHRA, CDR2 YSYEKL, per germline. CDR3 sequence (DNA): TGCGCCAGCAGCCAAAACAGGGGGATCGGTCAGCCCCAGCATTTT. It yields the protein CASSQNRGIGQPQHF.

Here the CDR3 reads CASSVGVGGGASETQYF. The CDR3 DNA reads TGTGCCAGCAGCGTAGGAGTTGGCGGGGGGGCAAGTGAGACCCAGTACTTC. The V call is TRBV9, the J call TRBJ2-5; TRBD2 agrees at 9 bases. CDR1 SGDLS and CDR2 YYNGEE come from the germline V gene. The V segment lost 0 bases and the J segment 5 bases; nucleotides outside the gene matches: 11. The CDR3 consists of 17 residues.

This clone has a single count. The rearrangement uses TRBV12-3 or TRBV12-4 and TRBJ1-5; D may be TRBD1 (6 bases). V lost 8 bases to trimming and J lost 6 bases, with 14 bases between them. The CDR3 is made up of 13 amino acids. The CDR3 DNA follows: TGTGCCAGCGCCTCGCAAGGGGGTCAGCCCCAGCATTTT. Its translation: CASASQGGQPQHF.

This clone was seen once. This chain uses TRBV3-1 (or the pseudogene TRBV3-2) with TRBJ1-3, with 8 positions matching TRBD1. The germline gives CDR1 LGHDT, CDR2 YNNKEL (reference sequence). The length of the CDR3 is 15 residues. The J segment lost 2 bases and the V segment lost 1 base, leaving 1 base of the junction unmatched. The CDR3 coding sequence is TGTGCCAGCAGCCAAGGGACAGGGACTGGAAACACCATATATTTT. This translates into CASSQGTGTGNTIYF.

This rearrangement joins TRBV4-3 to TRBJ2-7; TRBD1 matches 9 bases. The CDR3 runs 15 residues. Germline CDR1 LGHNA, CDR2 YSLEER. V lost 4 bases to trimming and J lost 2 bases; unmatched junction nucleotides: 6. CDR3 coding DNA: TGCGCCAGCAGCCCCGGGACAGGGCCCACCTACGAGCAGTACTTC. This codes for CASSPGTGPTYEQYF.

The V call is TRBV3-1 (or the pseudogene TRBV3-2), the J call TRBJ2-1; the D gene is possibly TRBD2 (5 bases). CDR1 LGHDT and CDR2 YNNKEL come from the germline V gene (reference sequence). Trimming removed 3 bases at V and 7 bases at J, with 10 bases between. This CDR3 region has 13 residues. This CDR3 reads CASSHLGDNEQFF. The DNA of the CDR3 is TGTGCCAGCAGCCACTTGGGAGATAATGAGCAGTTCTTC.

This sequence joins TRBV11-2 and TRBJ2-1; 8 nucleotides line up with TRBD1. The CDR3 has 15 residues. V lost 8 bases to trimming and J lost 5 bases; unmatched junction nucleotides: 11. Germline V gene data show CDR1 as SGHAT and CDR2 as FQNNGV. CDR3 in DNA: TGTGCCAGCTCAATTACGCGGGACAGGAACAATGAGCAGTTCTTC. This codes for CASSITRDRNNEQFF.

The V and J genes are TRBV2 and TRBJ2-6; D gene unclear. Germline V gene sequence: CDR1 SNHLY, CDR2 FYNNEI. V gave up 7 bases and J gave up 2 bases, with 9 bases separating them. The CDR3 sequence is 14 residues long. The CDR3, as DNA: TGTGCCAGCAAGTTTGGGCCTGGGGCCAACGTCCTGACTTTC. Amino acid sequence: CASKFGPGANVLTF.

This rearrangement joins TRBV5-6 to TRBJ1-5, with TRBD1 identical over 8 bases. CDR1 SGHDT and CDR2 YYEEEE come from the germline V gene. The V and J ends lost 1 base and 1 base, in that order; junction bases with no gene match: 7. The CDR3 covers 17 residues. CDR3: CASSLMQGAGSNQPQHF. The CDR3 DNA sequence: TGTGCCAGCAGCTTGATGCAGGGGGCTGGGAGCAATCAGCCCCAGCATTTT.

This clone was counted a single time. This sequence joins TRBV19 and TRBJ1-2; perhaps TRBD1 as D (5 bases). Trimming shortened V by 10 bases and J by 1 base, and 16 bases separated the two germline ends. This CDR3 contains 14 residues. The germline CDR1 and CDR2 sequences are LNHDA and SQIVND (reference sequence). CDR3 sequence reads: CATRELGRNYGYTF. In DNA, the CDR3 is TGTGCCACAAGGGAACTGGGGCGTAACTATGGCTACACCTTC. Filled out from reference TRBV19 and TRBJ1-2, the complete variable domain reads DGGITQSPKYLFRKEGQNVTLSCEQNLNHDAMYWYRQDPGQGLRLIYYSQIVNDFQKGDIAEGYSVSREKKESFPLTVTSAQKNPTAFYLCATRELGRNYGYTFGSGTRLTVV.

The V and J genes are TRBV7-8 and TRBJ2-7, with a weak D call TRBD2 (5 bases). From germline, CDR1 is SGHVS and CDR2 FQNEAQ. V was clipped by 6 bases and J by 5 bases, with 14 bases between them. CDR3 length: 13 residues. This CDR3 reads CASREEVAHEQYF. The CDR3 coding sequence is TGTGCCAGCAGGGAGGAAGTCGCCCACGAGCAGTACTTC.

The chain couples TRBV7-2 to TRBJ2-2; 11 bases are shared with TRBD2. There are 14 residues in the CDR3. The V gene's germline CDR1 is SGHTA and CDR2 FQGNSA. V lost 4 bases to trimming and J lost 6 bases; unmatched junction nucleotides: 1. The CDR3 DNA follows: TGTGCCAGCAGCTCTAGCGGGGGGCCCGGGGAGCTGTTTTTT. This translates into CASSSSGGPGELFF.

The J gene is TRBJ1-1, the V gene TRBV6-5, with D maybe TRBD1 (6 bases). The germline V gene has CDR1 MNHEY and CDR2 SVGAGI. The V and J ends lost 6 bases and 0 bases respectively, with 8 bases between them. The CDR3 contains 13 residues. The chain's CDR3 is CASRWDMNTEAFF. In DNA form, the CDR3 reads TGTGCCAGCAGGTGGGACATGAACACTGAAGCTTTCTTT.

CDR3 in amino acids: CASSPTSGGIYEQYF. The CDR3 DNA follows: TGTGCCAGCAGCCCGACTAGCGGGGGGATTTACGAGCAGTACTTC. The chain has TRBV7-3 and TRBJ2-7; 13 bases are shared with TRBD2. The CDR3 runs 15 residues. From germline, CDR1 is SGHTA and CDR2 FQGTGA. Unmatched junction bases numbered 5, after V lost 5 bases and J lost 4 bases.

This chain joins TRBV9 and TRBJ1-4; maybe TRBD1 (5 bases). CDR1 SGDLS and CDR2 YYNGEE come from the germline V gene. CDR3 length: 17 residues. V shed 0 bases and J shed 5 bases, with 17 bases lying between them. The CDR3 spells CASSVGPGQGLNEKLFF. CDR3 in DNA: TGTGCCAGCAGCGTAGGTCCCGGGCAGGGACTAAATGAAAAACTGTTTTTT.

The rearrangement uses TRBV29-1 and TRBJ2-7; tentative D call: TRBD1 (6 bases). Germline V lookup: CDR1 SQVTM, CDR2 ANQGSEA. The CDR3 spans 11 residues. V was pared by 4 bases and J by 7 bases, with 11 bases between. The CDR3 DNA is TGCAGCGTTGGGGGGCCGAGGGAGCAGTACTTC. Translated, it gives CSVGGPREQYF.

The chain carries TRBV19 and TRBJ2-1; the D gene is possibly TRBD2 (5 bases). CDR3 length: 14 residues. V lost 6 bases, J lost 5 bases, and 14 bases lay in between. CDR1 is LNHDA and CDR2 is SQIVND in the germline V gene (reference sequence). The CDR3 protein is CASSPSGIHNEQFF. In DNA form, the CDR3 reads TGTGCCAGTAGCCCTTCCGGGATTCACAATGAGCAGTTCTTC.

This clone was seen a single time. V usage is TRBV15 and J usage is TRBJ1-1, with TRBD1 identical over 7 bases. Losses at the gene ends were 8 bases for V and 7 bases for J; bases not matched to a gene: 7. Looked up from germline, CDR1 is LNHNV and CDR2 is YYDKDF (reference sequence). CDR3 size: 12 residues. The CDR3 here is CATGTDDDEAFF. CDR3 nucleotides: TGTGCCACCGGGACAGACGATGATGAAGCTTTCTTT.

The chain recombines TRBV7-9 with TRBJ1-2; tentative D call: TRBD1 (6 bases). V lost 5 bases, J lost 8 bases, and 18 bases lay in between. Per germline, CDR1 SEHNR and CDR2 FQNEAQ (reference sequence). The length of the CDR3 is 14 residues. The CDR3 nucleotides read TGTGCCAGCAGCCCCCCGGCAGGGGTGCACGGCTACACCTTC. It is translated as CASSPPAGVHGYTF.

V is TRBV4-3 and J is TRBJ1-4; D might be TRBD1 (6 bases). From germline, CDR1 is LGHNA and CDR2 YSLEER. Trimming left V 0 bases short and J 6 bases short, with 8 bases between. The CDR3 is 14 amino acids. The CDR3 region is CASSQDRGDEKLFF. The CDR3 DNA reads TGCGCCAGCAGCCAAGACAGGGGTGATGAAAAACTGTTTTTT.

The rearrangement links TRBV5-4 to TRBJ1-2, with D maybe TRBD1 (6 bases). Trimming removed 3 bases at V and 8 bases at J, with 11 bases between. Germline-derived CDR1 and CDR2 are SGHNT and YYREEE (reference sequence). The CDR3 extends over 12 amino acids. The CDR3 coding sequence is TGTGCCAGCAGCTGGACAGAGGGAGGCTACACCTTC. It specifies CASSWTEGGYTF.

The gene calls are TRBV4-2 and TRBJ1-3, with a weak D call TRBD1 (5 bases). The CDR3 extends over 20 amino acids. Germline assignment: CDR1 LGHNA and CDR2 YNFKEQ. Deletions cut 0 bases from V and 0 bases from J, with 21 bases between. The CDR3 nucleotides are TGTGCCAGCAGCCAAGAAGAGTATAGGGCGGCGGGGACCTCTGGAAACACCATATATTTT. Translated, it gives CASSQEEYRAAGTSGNTIYF.

The chain uses TRBV6-6 and TRBJ2-5, with 8 bases matching TRBD2. Trimming cost V 7 bases and J 5 bases; bases outside gene matches: 9. The V gene's germline CDR1 is MNHNY and CDR2 SVGAGI (reference sequence). CDR3 length: 14 residues. CDR3 DNA sequence: TGTGCCAGCACCCCACCGGGGGGGCGGGAGACCCAGTACTTC. Its translation is CASTPPGGRETQYF.

The rearrangement uses TRBV5-1 and TRBJ1-1, with D uncertain. The CDR3 runs 14 residues. CDR1 and CDR2 from the germline V gene are SGHRS and YFSETQ. Trimming removed 6 bases from V and 6 bases from J, with 18 bases in between. CDR3 DNA: TGCGCCAGCACCCCGAGGGAGGGAGGCGCTGAAGCTTTCTTT. It encodes CASTPREGGAEAFF.